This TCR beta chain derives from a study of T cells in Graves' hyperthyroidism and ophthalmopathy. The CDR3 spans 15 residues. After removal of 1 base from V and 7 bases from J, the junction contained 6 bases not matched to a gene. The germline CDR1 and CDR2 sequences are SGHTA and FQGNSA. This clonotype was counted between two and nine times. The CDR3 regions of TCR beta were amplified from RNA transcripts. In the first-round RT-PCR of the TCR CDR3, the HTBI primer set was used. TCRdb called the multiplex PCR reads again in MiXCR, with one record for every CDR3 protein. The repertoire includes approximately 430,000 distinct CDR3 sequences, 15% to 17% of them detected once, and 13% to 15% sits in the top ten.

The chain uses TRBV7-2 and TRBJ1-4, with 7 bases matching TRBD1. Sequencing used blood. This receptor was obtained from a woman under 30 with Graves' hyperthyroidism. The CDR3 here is CASSLGQGTFEKLFF. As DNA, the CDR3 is TGTGCCAGCAGCTTAGGACAGGGAACATTTGAAAAACTGTTTTTT.